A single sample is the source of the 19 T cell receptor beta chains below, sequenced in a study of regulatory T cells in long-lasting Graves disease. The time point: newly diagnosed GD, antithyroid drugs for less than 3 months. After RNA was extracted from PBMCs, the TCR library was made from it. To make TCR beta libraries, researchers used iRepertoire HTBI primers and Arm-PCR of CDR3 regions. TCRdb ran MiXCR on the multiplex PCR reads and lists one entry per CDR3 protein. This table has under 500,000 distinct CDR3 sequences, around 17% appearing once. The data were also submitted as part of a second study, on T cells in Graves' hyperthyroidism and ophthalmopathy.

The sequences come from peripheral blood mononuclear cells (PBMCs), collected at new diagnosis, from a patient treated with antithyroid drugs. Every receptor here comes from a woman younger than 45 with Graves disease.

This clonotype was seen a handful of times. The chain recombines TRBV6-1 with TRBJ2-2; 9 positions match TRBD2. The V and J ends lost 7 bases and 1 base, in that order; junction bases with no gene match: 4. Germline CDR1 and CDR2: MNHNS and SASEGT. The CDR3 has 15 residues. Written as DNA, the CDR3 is TGTGCCAGCAAAGCGGGAGGTATGAACACCGGGGAGCTGTTTTTT. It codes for CASKAGGMNTGELFF.

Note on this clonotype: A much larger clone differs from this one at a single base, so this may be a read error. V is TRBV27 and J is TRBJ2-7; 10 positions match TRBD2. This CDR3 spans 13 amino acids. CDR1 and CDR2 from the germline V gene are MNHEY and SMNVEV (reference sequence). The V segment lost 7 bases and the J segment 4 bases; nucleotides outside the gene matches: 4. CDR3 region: CASKLAGTYEQYF. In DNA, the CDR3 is TGTGCCAGCAAACTAGCGGGAACGTACGAGCAGTACTTC.

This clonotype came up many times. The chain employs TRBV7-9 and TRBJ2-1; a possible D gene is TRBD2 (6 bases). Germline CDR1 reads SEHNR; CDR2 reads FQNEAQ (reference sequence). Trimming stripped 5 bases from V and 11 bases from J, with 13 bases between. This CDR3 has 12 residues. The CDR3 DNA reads TGTGCCAGCAGCCTCCCCGGAGGGAAGCAGTTCTTC. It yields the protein CASSLPGGKQFF.

The CDR3 DNA reads TGTGCCATCAGTGTAGAAGGGAATGAGCAGTTCTTC. It encodes CAISVEGNEQFF. The chain links TRBV10-3 to TRBJ2-1; D not certain. V was trimmed by 4 bases and J by 7 bases, leaving 8 bases between them. The CDR3 spans 12 residues. Per the germline V gene, CDR1 is ENHRY and CDR2 is SYGVKD.

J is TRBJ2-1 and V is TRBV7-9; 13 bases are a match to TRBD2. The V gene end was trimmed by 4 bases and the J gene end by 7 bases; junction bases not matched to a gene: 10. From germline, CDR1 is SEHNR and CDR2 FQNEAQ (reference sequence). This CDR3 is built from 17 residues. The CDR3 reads CASSSHMTSGRLNEQFF. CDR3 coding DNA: TGTGCCAGCAGCTCTCACATGACTAGCGGGAGGTTGAATGAGCAGTTCTTC.

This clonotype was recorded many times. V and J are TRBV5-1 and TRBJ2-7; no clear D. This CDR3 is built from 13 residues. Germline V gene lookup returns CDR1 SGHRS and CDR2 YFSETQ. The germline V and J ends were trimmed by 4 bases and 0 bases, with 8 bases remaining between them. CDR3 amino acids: CASSPENSYEQYF. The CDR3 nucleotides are TGCGCCAGCAGCCCCGAGAACTCCTACGAGCAGTACTTC. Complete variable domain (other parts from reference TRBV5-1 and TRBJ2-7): KAGVTQTPRYLIKTRGQQVTLSCSPISGHRSVSWYQQTPGQGLQFLFEYFSETQRNKGNFPGRFSGRQFSNSRSEMNVSTLELGDSALYLCASSPENSYEQYFGPGTRLTVT.

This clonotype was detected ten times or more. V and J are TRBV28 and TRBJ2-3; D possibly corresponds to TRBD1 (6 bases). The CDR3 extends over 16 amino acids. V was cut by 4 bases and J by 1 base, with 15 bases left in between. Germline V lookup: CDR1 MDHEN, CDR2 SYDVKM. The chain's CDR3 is CASSSSPGHRTDTQYF. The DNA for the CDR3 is TGTGCCAGCAGTTCGTCACCGGGACACCGCACAGATACGCAGTATTTT.

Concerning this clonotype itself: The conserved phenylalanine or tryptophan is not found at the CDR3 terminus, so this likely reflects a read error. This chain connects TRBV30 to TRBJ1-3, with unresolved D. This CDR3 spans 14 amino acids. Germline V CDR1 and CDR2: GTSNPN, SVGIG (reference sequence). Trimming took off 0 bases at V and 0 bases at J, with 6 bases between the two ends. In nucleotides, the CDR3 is TGTGCCTGGAGTGTACAGTACTCTGGAAACACCATATATTCT. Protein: CAWSVQYSGNTIYS.

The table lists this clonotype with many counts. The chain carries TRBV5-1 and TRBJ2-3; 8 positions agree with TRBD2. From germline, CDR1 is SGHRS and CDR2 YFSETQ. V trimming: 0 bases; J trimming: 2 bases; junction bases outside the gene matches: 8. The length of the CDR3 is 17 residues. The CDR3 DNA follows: TGCGCCAGCAGCTTGGACGGTCTAGCGGGTCTCACAGATACGCAGTATTTT. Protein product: CASSLDGLAGLTDTQYF.

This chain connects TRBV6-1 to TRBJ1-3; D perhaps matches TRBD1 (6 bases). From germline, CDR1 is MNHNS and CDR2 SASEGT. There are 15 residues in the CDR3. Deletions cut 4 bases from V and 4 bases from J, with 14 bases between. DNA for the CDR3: TGTGCCAGCAGTGCTACTCAGGGGTTCGGAAACACCATATATTTT. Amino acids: CASSATQGFGNTIYF.

The CDR3 loop reads CASSYVFGFGSGSGTGELFF. The CDR3 bases are TGTGCCAGCAGTTACGTTTTTGGGTTCGGTAGCGGGAGCGGCACCGGGGAGCTGTTTTTT. This chain connects TRBV6-4 to TRBJ2-2; 9 nucleotides line up with TRBD2. The CDR3 covers 20 residues. After removal of 5 bases from V and 4 bases from J, the junction contained 20 bases not matched to a gene. Germline V gene sequence: CDR1 MRHNA, CDR2 SNTAGT.

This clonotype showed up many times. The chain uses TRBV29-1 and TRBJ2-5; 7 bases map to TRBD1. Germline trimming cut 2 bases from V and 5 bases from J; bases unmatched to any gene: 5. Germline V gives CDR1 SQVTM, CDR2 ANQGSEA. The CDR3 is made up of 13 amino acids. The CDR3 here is CSVELQGPETQYF. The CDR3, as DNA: TGCAGCGTTGAACTACAGGGGCCCGAGACCCAGTACTTC.

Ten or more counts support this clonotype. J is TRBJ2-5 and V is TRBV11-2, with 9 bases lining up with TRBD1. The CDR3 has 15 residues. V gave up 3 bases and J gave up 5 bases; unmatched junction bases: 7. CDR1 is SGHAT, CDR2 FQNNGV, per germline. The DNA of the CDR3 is TGTGCCAGCAGCTTCGAGGGACAGGGCTACGAGACCCAGTACTTC. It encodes CASSFEGQGYETQYF.

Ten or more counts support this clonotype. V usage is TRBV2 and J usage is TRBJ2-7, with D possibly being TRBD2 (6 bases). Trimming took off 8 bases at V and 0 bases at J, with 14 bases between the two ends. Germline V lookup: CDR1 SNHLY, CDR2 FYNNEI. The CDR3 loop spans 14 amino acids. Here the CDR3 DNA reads TGTGCCAGCTCCGGGACTCAGAGCTCCTACGAGCAGTACTTC. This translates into CASSGTQSSYEQYF.

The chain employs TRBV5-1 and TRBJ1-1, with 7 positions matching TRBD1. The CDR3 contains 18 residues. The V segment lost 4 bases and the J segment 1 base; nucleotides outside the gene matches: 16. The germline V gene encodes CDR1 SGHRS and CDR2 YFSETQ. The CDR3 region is CASSDLRGRLGGNTEAFF. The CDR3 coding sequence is TGCGCCAGCAGCGACCTTAGGGGGCGCCTCGGTGGGAACACTGAAGCTTTCTTT.

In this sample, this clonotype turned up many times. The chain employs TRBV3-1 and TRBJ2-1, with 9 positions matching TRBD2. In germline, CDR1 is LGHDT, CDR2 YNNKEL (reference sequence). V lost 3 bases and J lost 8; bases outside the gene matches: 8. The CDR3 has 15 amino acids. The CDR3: CASSHAAGGADEQFF. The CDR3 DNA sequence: TGTGCCAGCAGCCACGCGGCGGGAGGGGCCGATGAGCAGTTCTTC.

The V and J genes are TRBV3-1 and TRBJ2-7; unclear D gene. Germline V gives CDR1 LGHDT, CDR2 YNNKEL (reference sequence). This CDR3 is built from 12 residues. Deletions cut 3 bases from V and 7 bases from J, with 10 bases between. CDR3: CASSQQVGEQYF. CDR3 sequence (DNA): TGTGCCAGCAGCCAGCAGGTGGGGGAGCAGTACTTC.

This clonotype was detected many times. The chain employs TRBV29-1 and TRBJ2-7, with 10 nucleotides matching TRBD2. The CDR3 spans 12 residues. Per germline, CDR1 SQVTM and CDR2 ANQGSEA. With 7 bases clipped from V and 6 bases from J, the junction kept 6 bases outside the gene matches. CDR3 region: CSGGLAPTEQYF. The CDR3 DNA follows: TGCAGCGGGGGACTAGCGCCGACCGAGCAGTACTTC.

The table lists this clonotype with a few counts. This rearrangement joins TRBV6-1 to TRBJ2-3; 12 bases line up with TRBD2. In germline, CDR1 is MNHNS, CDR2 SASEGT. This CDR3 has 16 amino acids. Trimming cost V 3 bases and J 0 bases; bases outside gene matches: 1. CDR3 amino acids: CASSDGTSGSTDTQYF. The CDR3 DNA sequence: TGTGCCAGCAGTGACGGGACTAGCGGGAGCACAGATACGCAGTATTTT.